These T cell receptor beta chains were read from a single sample in a study of shared clonotypes between healthy human individuals. Measured with immunoSEQ multiplex PCR; TCRdb has only the in-frame clones, and not every one. The table includes about 2 million clones, roughly 96% detected once. Specimen: naive CD4+ T cells sorted from blood. Source of these receptors: a young man in good health. The CDR3 runs from the conserved cysteine through the conserved F or W. The order of the fields is clone size, V gene, J gene, D gene, CDR3 protein, CDR3 DNA. D genes are given only for firm matches. A clone size is listed for some rows: how often the clone was seen (once, few, many), or a class if it is expanded.

-,TRBV5-4,TRBJ2-1,-,CASSFGVPNGEQFF,TGTGCCAGCAGCTTCGGGGTTCCTAACGGTGAGCAGTTCTTC
-,TRBV4-1,TRBJ2-2,-,CASSQVGRIGKDTGELFF,TGCGCCAGCAGCCAAGTGGGGCGTATAGGGAAGGACACCGGGGAGCTGTTTTTT
-,TRBV9,TRBJ2-1,-,CASSVGRLTYNEQFF,TGTGCCAGCAGCGTAGGACGACTAACATACAATGAGCAGTTCTTC
-,TRBV9,TRBJ2-7,TRBD2,CASSVELAEPRYEQYF,TGTGCCAGCAGCGTAGAACTAGCGGAGCCCAGGTACGAGCAGTACTTC
-,TRBV7-2,TRBJ1-4,-,CASSLVGLATNEKLFF,TGTGCCAGCAGCTTGGTCGGTCTTGCAACTAATGAAAAACTGTTTTTT
once,TRBV11-2,TRBJ2-3,-,CASTPPGTWTDTQYF,TGTGCCAGCACCCCCCCGGGGACGTGGACAGATACGCAGTATTTT
-,TRBV6-1,TRBJ2-5,-,CASSHPEAGAETQYF,TGTGCCAGCAGTCATCCCGAGGCAGGGGCAGAGACCCAGTACTTC
-,TRBV10-3,TRBJ2-3,TRBD2,CAIQASGGAITDTQYF,TGTGCCATTCAAGCTAGCGGGGGGGCCATCACAGATACGCAGTATTTT
-,TRBV2,TRBJ1-1,TRBD1,CASSPQGLNTEAFF,TGTGCCAGCAGTCCACAGGGGCTAAACACTGAAGCTTTCTTT
once,TRBV19,TRBJ1-1,-,CASTPQSGNTEAFF,TGTGCCAGTACCCCCCAGTCAGGGAACACTGAAGCTTTCTTT
-,TRBV18,TRBJ2-7,TRBD2,CASSRVSAGGGSYEQYF,TGTGCCAGCTCACGCGTGAGTGCGGGAGGAGGATCCTACGAGCAGTACTTC
-,TRBV11-2,TRBJ2-2,-,CASSFTSGSGELFF,TGTGCCAGCAGCTTTACCTCAGGGTCCGGGGAGCTGTTTTTT
once,TRBV30,TRBJ1-2,-,CAWSVGRVDLYTF,TGTGCCTGGAGTGTTGGCAGGGTGGATCTCTACACCTTC
-,TRBV11-1,TRBJ1-1,-,CASSSRTENTEAFF,TGTGCCAGCAGCTCCAGGACAGAGAACACTGAAGCTTTCTTT
-,TRBV2,TRBJ2-5,TRBD2,CASSVKRGGRETQYF,TGTGCCAGCAGTGTAAAGCGGGGGGGCCGGGAGACCCAGTACTTC
-,TRBV29-1,TRBJ2-1,TRBD1,CSVEDTGTGGNEQFF,TGCAGCGTTGAAGATACTGGGACAGGGGGAAATGAGCAGTTCTTC
-,TRBV5-1,TRBJ1-4,TRBD1,CASSSGTGREKLFF,TGCGCCAGCAGCTCCGGGACAGGACGGGAAAAACTGTTTTTT
once,TRBV7-8,TRBJ2-2,-,CASSSRRSRGDTGELFF,TGTGCCAGCAGCTCCCGTCGATCCCGAGGGGACACCGGGGAGCTGTTTTTT
-,TRBV15,TRBJ2-7,TRBD2,CATSRRLAGLYEQYF,TGTGCCACCAGCCGACGACTAGCGGGACTCTACGAGCAGTACTTC
-,TRBV15,TRBJ1-4,-,CATSFRRTTNEKLFF,TGTGCCACCAGCTTCCGACGGACAACTAATGAAAAACTGTTTTTT
-,TRBV11-2,TRBJ1-3,-,CASSLQSGGNTIYF,TGTGCCAGCAGCTTACAGTCAGGGGGAAACACCATATATTTT
-,TRBV6-5,TRBJ1-2,-,CASSPPGADGYTF,TGTGCCAGCAGCCCGCCGGGGGCCGATGGCTACACCTTC
-,TRBV10-1,TRBJ2-7,-,CASSETPDNEQYF,TGCGCCAGCAGTGAGACTCCGGACAACGAGCAGTACTTC
-,TRBV7-9,TRBJ1-1,-,CASSLRGGPNTEAFF,TGTGCCAGCAGCCTACGGGGGGGCCCGAACACTGAAGCTTTCTTT
-,TRBV6-5,TRBJ1-3,-,CASGYSGNTIYF,TGTGCCAGCGGTTACTCTGGAAACACCATATATTTT
-,TRBV14,TRBJ2-1,-,CASSPQGRSYNEQFF,TGTGCCAGCAGCCCCCAGGGACGCTCCTACAATGAGCAGTTCTTC
-,TRBV28,TRBJ2-1,TRBD1,CASRETGGSYNEQFF,TGTGCCAGCAGGGAAACAGGGGGCTCCTACAATGAGCAGTTCTTC
once,TRBV11-2,TRBJ1-4,-,CASSPDSPNEKLFF,TGTGCCAGCAGCCCCGACAGTCCAAATGAAAAACTGTTTTTT
-,TRBV5-6,TRBJ2-5,TRBD1,CASSEQGNGQETQYF,TGTGCCAGCAGTGAACAGGGGAATGGCCAAGAGACCCAGTACTTC
-,TRBV2,TRBJ2-5,TRBD1,CASSGGTGLRQTQYF,TGTGCCAGCAGTGGTGGGACAGGCCTCCGTCAGACCCAGTACTTC
-,TRBV30,TRBJ2-6,TRBD1,CAWSKGKVSGQGANVLTF,TGTGCCTGGAGTAAGGGGAAAGTATCGGGACAGGGGGCCAACGTCCTGACTTTC
once,TRBV5-1,TRBJ2-3,-,CASGPDRNTQYF,TGCGCCAGCGGCCCGGACAGAAATACGCAGTATTTT
-,TRBV2,TRBJ1-2,TRBD1,CASSTGQGDGYTF,TGTGCCAGCAGTACTGGACAGGGAGATGGCTACACCTTC
-,TRBV4-3,TRBJ2-7,-,CASSPRLFYEQYF,TGCGCCAGCAGCCCACGGTTATTCTACGAGCAGTACTTC
-,TRBV6-6,TRBJ2-2,-,CASSFQLGTGELFF,TGTGCCAGCAGTTTCCAGCTGGGGACCGGGGAGCTGTTTTTT
-,TRBV4-3,TRBJ2-3,TRBD2,CASSQDRSGNRYF,TGCGCCAGCAGCCAAGATCGAAGCGGGAATCGGTATTTT
once,TRBV7-9,TRBJ2-7,TRBD1,CASSLSQGGEQYF,TGTGCCAGCAGCTTATCACAGGGGGGCGAGCAGTACTTC
-,TRBV5-1,TRBJ2-3,-,CASSLGSRLADTQYF,TGCGCCAGCAGCTTAGGAAGTAGGTTAGCAGATACGCAGTATTTT
-,TRBV10-1,TRBJ2-5,TRBD1,CASSEGTGHAGETQYF,TGCGCCAGCAGTGAGGGGACAGGGCATGCAGGGGAGACCCAGTACTTC
-,TRBV5-1,TRBJ1-1,-,CASSSPAGGEVAFF,TGCGCCAGCAGCTCCCCCGCGGGGGGCGAGGTCGCTTTCTTT
-,TRBV27,TRBJ2-3,TRBD2,CASSPLALAGLISDTQYF,TGTGCCAGCAGCCCACTGGCGTTAGCGGGACTTATATCGGATACGCAGTATTTT
-,TRBV4-1,TRBJ2-7,-,CASSQAGTSTYEQYF,TGCGCCAGCAGCCAAGCCGGGACCTCGACCTACGAGCAGTACTTC
-,TRBV6-5,TRBJ2-2,-,CASSRSYVGTGELFF,TGTGCCAGCAGCCGATCGTATGTGGGCACCGGGGAGCTGTTTTTT
-,TRBV7-9,TRBJ1-3,TRBD1,CACMTGRTGNTIYF,TGTGCCTGCATGACAGGGCGTACTGGAAACACCATATATTTT
-,TRBV10-2,TRBJ1-5,TRBD1,CASSGTGGKDQPQHF,TGCGCCAGCAGTGGGACAGGGGGAAAGGATCAGCCCCAGCATTTT
-,TRBV29-1,TRBJ2-3,-,CSGDISSTDTQYF,TGCAGTGGGGACATATCTAGCACAGATACGCAGTATTTT
-,TRBV18,TRBJ1-3,-,CASSPPSGGSGNTIYF,TGTGCCAGCTCACCACCAAGCGGGGGATCTGGAAACACCATATATTTT
-,TRBV19,TRBJ2-7,-,CASSGSPYEQYF,TGTGCCTCCTCCGGGAGTCCCTACGAGCAGTACTTC
-,TRBV2,TRBJ1-4,TRBD1,CASSGGQTLFF,TGTGCCAGCAGTGGGGGACAGACCCTGTTTTTT
-,TRBV7-7,TRBJ2-7,-,CASSTPPRDGYEQYF,TGTGCTAGCAGCACCCCCCCGCGGGACGGCTACGAGCAGTACTTC
-,TRBV2,TRBJ2-5,-,CASRQDQETQYF,TGTGCCAGCAGACAGGACCAAGAGACCCAGTACTTC
-,TRBV5-1,TRBJ1-1,-,CASSPRPTDSANTEAFF,TGCGCCAGCAGCCCCAGGCCTACGGACAGCGCTAACACTGAAGCTTTCTTT
once,TRBV5-1,TRBJ1-5,-,CASSLAGAPNQPQHF,TGCGCCAGCAGCTTGGCCGGAGCCCCCAATCAGCCCCAGCATTTT
-,TRBV25-1,TRBJ2-2,TRBD1,CASRVGQGDTGELFF,TGTGCCAGCAGGGTTGGGCAGGGGGACACCGGGGAGCTGTTTTTT
-,TRBV7-2,TRBJ2-5,-,CASSRGATQYF,TGTGCCAGCAGCCGAGGTGCGACCCAGTACTTC
-,TRBV4-1,TRBJ1-3,TRBD1,CASSQGTGGISGNTIYF,TGCGCCAGCAGCCAAGGGACAGGGGGCATCTCTGGAAACACCATATATTTT
-,TRBV5-4,TRBJ1-3,TRBD1,CASTPDRESSGNTIYF,TGTGCCAGCACCCCTGACAGGGAAAGCTCTGGAAACACCATATATTTT
-,TRBV30,TRBJ2-5,TRBD2,CAWSVPQRGNYQETQYF,TGTGCCTGGAGTGTACCCCAGCGGGGAAACTACCAAGAGACCCAGTACTTC